This is a list of T cell receptor beta chains from one sample in a study of blood T cell repertoires in COVID-19. This table comes from immunoSEQ multiplex PCR, and its TCRdb copy is limited to in-frame clones, with some not included. The repertoire holds roughly 330,000 clones, with around 87% as singletons. Sequencing was performed on PBMCs or T cells enriched from blood (not recorded which). The source of these receptors is a woman in her twenties or thirties who had recovered from COVID-19. The CDR3 runs from the conserved cysteine through the conserved F or W. The D gene is left open where the match is weak. Expanded clones get a size class; other rows say once, few or many, or leave the size out.

D: -; J: TRBJ2-2; V: TRBV6-5; size: -; DNA: TGTGCCAGCAGTTATTTAGCAGACGGCGGGGAGCTGTTTTTT; CDR3: CASSYLADGGELFF
D: -; J: TRBJ1-1; V: TRBV9; size: -; DNA: TGTGCCAGCAGCGTAGACGGGGGATGGACTGAAGCTTTCTTT; CDR3: CASSVDGGWTEAFF
D: -; J: TRBJ2-2; V: TRBV7-3; size: once; DNA: TGTGCCAGCAGCTTAAACGGCGGTAACACCGGGGAGCTGTTTTTT; CDR3: CASSLNGGNTGELFF
D: -; J: TRBJ1-2; V: TRBV4-3; size: -; DNA: TGCGCCAGCAGCCAAGAACGCAGGGGATTCTATGGCTACACCTTC; CDR3: CASSQERRGFYGYTF
D: -; J: TRBJ2-7; V: TRBV21-1; size: -; DNA: TGTGCCAGCTGCAACGGGACAGGGAACTACGAGCAGTACTTC; CDR3: CASCNGTGNYEQYF
D: -; J: TRBJ1-2; V: TRBV18; size: -; DNA: TGTGCCAGCTCACCATGGGAGAACTATGGCTACACCTTC; CDR3: CASSPWENYGYTF
D: -; J: TRBJ1-1; V: TRBV6-5; size: -; DNA: TGTGCCAGCTTGCCGGGCCCTGGAGGTGAAGCTTTCTTT; CDR3: CASLPGPGGEAFF
D: TRBD2; J: TRBJ2-3; V: TRBV28; size: -; DNA: TGTGCCAGCAGTTCGACTAGCGGGGCCACAGATACGCAGTATTTT; CDR3: CASSSTSGATDTQYF
D: -; J: TRBJ1-4; V: TRBV4-1; size: -; DNA: TGCGCCAGCAGCGTCTACAGCTCAAGGGGGGAAAAACTGTTTTTT; CDR3: CASSVYSSRGEKLFF
D: TRBD2; J: TRBJ2-1; V: TRBV4-1; size: -; DNA: TGCGCCAGCAGCCAACCAGCCCTAGCGGGGGGAAGCAATGAGCAGTTCTTC; CDR3: CASSQPALAGGSNEQFF
D: -; J: TRBJ1-2; V: TRBV6-1; size: -; DNA: TGTGCCAGCAGTGACGACATCTATGGCTACACCTTC; CDR3: CASSDDIYGYTF
D: -; J: TRBJ2-7; V: TRBV7-9; size: few; DNA: TGTGCCAGCAGCCCACAGGGTGACTACGAGCAGTACTTC; CDR3: CASSPQGDYEQYF
D: TRBD2; J: TRBJ2-1; V: TRBV20-1; size: once; DNA: TGCAGTGCTGGCAGGGTTCTAGCGGAGTTCTTC; CDR3: CSAGRVLAEFF
D: TRBD2; J: TRBJ2-6; V: TRBV27; size: once; DNA: TGTGCCAGAGCGACTAGCGGGGGCCGAAGCTCTGGGGCCAACGTCCTGACTTTC; CDR3: CARATSGGRSSGANVLTF
D: -; J: TRBJ2-4; V: TRBV18; size: few; DNA: TGTGCCAGCTCACCACGGTTAGGACACAAAAACATTCAGTACTTC; CDR3: CASSPRLGHKNIQYF
D: TRBD1; J: TRBJ1-2; V: TRBV7-9; size: -; DNA: TGTGCCAGCAGCTGGGACAGCCTCTATGGCTACACCTTC; CDR3: CASSWDSLYGYTF
D: -; J: TRBJ1-5; V: TRBV29-1; size: -; DNA: TGCAGCGTTCTTGACAGAGAAAATCAGCCCCAGCATTTT; CDR3: CSVLDRENQPQHF
D: -; J: TRBJ2-1; V: TRBV4-3; size: -; DNA: TGCGCCAGCGGCCAAGAGGAGGGCAATGAGCAGTTCTTC; CDR3: CASGQEEGNEQFF
D: -; J: TRBJ1-2; V: TRBV19; size: -; DNA: TGTGCCAGTAAGAAGCAGGGGCTCTATGGCTACACCTTC; CDR3: CASKKQGLYGYTF
D: TRBD2; J: TRBJ2-3; V: TRBV7-2; size: -; DNA: TGTGCCAGCAGCCCCAGCGCCCTAGCGGGGGCAGGGAGCACAGATACGCAGTATTTT; CDR3: CASSPSALAGAGSTDTQYF
D: -; J: TRBJ1-5; V: TRBV19; size: -; DNA: TGTGCCAGTAGTATAGAGGGGGGGTTGCGGCAGCCCCAGCATTTT; CDR3: CASSIEGGLRQPQHF
D: TRBD1; J: TRBJ1-2; V: TRBV5-8; size: once; DNA: TGTGCCAGCAGCCGACCACAGGGGGATGGCCACACCTTC; CDR3: CASSRPQGDGHTF
D: TRBD1; J: TRBJ1-1; V: TRBV5-1; size: -; DNA: TGCGCCAGCAGCTTGAACAGGGGGCACACTGAAGCTTTCTTT; CDR3: CASSLNRGHTEAFF
D: -; J: TRBJ1-4; V: TRBV7-9; size: once; DNA: TGTGCCAGCAGCTTAGTGCTGGGGGGAACTAATGAAAAACTGTTTTTT; CDR3: CASSLVLGGTNEKLFF
D: TRBD1; J: TRBJ1-4; V: TRBV3-1/TRBV3-2; size: -; DNA: TGTGCCAGCAGTTCCGGGACAGCGCAAACTAATGAAAAACTGTTTTTT; CDR3: CASSSGTAQTNEKLFF
D: -; J: TRBJ1-2; V: TRBV27; size: -; DNA: TGTGCCAGTGGCCGGAGCGGGTTTGGCTACACCTTC; CDR3: CASGRSGFGYTF
D: TRBD2; J: TRBJ2-3; V: TRBV18; size: once; DNA: TGTGCCAGCTCACCAAGGCGGGGGGGCACAGATACGCAGTATTTT; CDR3: CASSPRRGGTDTQYF
D: TRBD2; J: TRBJ2-7; V: TRBV6-2/TRBV6-3; size: -; DNA: TGTGCCAGCAGTTTGACTAGCGGGGGCACCTACGAGCAGTACTTC; CDR3: CASSLTSGGTYEQYF
D: -; J: TRBJ1-2; V: TRBV29-1; size: -; DNA: TGCAGCGTTGACATGGTAGGGGGTTATGGCTACACCTTC; CDR3: CSVDMVGGYGYTF
D: TRBD1; J: TRBJ1-4; V: TRBV4-1; size: few; DNA: TGCGCCAGCAGCAAACAGGGGTTGCCTGAAAAACTGTTTTTT; CDR3: CASSKQGLPEKLFF
D: -; J: TRBJ1-2; V: TRBV5-1; size: -; DNA: TGCGCCAGCAGCCGGAGGCTCGGCTATGGCTACACCTTC; CDR3: CASSRRLGYGYTF
D: TRBD1; J: TRBJ2-2; V: TRBV5-6; size: -; DNA: TGTGCCAGCAGCTCAGACAGGGGGATATTTACCGGGGAGCTGTTTTTT; CDR3: CASSSDRGIFTGELFF
D: -; J: TRBJ2-7; V: TRBV5-1; size: -; DNA: TGCGCCAGCAGCTTGCAAGAGGGTCATGCCTACGAGCAGTACTTC; CDR3: CASSLQEGHAYEQYF
D: -; J: TRBJ2-3; V: TRBV4-1; size: -; DNA: TGCGCCAGCAGCCAAGAAAGAGGGGGTACCACATATACGCAGTATTTT; CDR3: CASSQERGGTTYTQYF
D: -; J: TRBJ2-3; V: TRBV20-1; size: once; DNA: TGCAGTGGCGGGGCTGGAGATACGCAGTATTTT; CDR3: CSGGAGDTQYF
D: TRBD1; J: TRBJ1-3; V: TRBV4-1; size: once; DNA: TGCGCCAGCAGCCAAGTACCGGGACAGGGTATCGGATACTCTGGAAACACCATATATTTT; CDR3: CASSQVPGQGIGYSGNTIYF
D: TRBD2; J: TRBJ2-1; V: TRBV7-6; size: -; DNA: TGTGCCAGCAGCCCACGGGGGGGTAGCGGGGACTACAATGAGCAGTTCTTC; CDR3: CASSPRGGSGDYNEQFF
D: TRBD1; J: TRBJ1-6; V: TRBV6-5; size: few; DNA: TGTGCCAGCAGTTACTCAGACGGGACAGGGAGGTCACCCCTCCACTTT; CDR3: CASSYSDGTGRSPLHF
D: -; J: TRBJ1-5; V: TRBV4-3; size: -; DNA: TGCGCCAGCAGCCAAGATCCCGGGGACAAAAGGCAGCCCCAGCATTTT; CDR3: CASSQDPGDKRQPQHF
D: -; J: TRBJ1-2; V: TRBV7-6; size: -; DNA: TGTGCCAGCAGCTTCGGAGACTATGGCTACACCTTC; CDR3: CASSFGDYGYTF
D: -; J: TRBJ2-7; V: TRBV5-1; size: -; DNA: TGCGCCAGCAGCATAGCGGACGGCTCCTACGAGCAGTACTTC; CDR3: CASSIADGSYEQYF